This record covers a single T cell receptor (beta chain). Its antigen is unknown. This record comes from a study of T cell responses to AZD1222 COVID-19 vaccine. At the level of the study: The study pooled second doses at about 4 or about 12 weeks.

Study-level points and caveats: The donor group comprised mostly white British people and more females; the analysis possibly underestimated clonal diversity. The repertoires were collected only after the peak T cell response.

Germline V CDR1 and CDR2: MNHEY, SMNVEV (reference sequence). The CDR3 contains 14 residues. Trimming removed 6 bases from V and 8 bases from J, with 14 bases in between. The assay was immunoSEQ multiplex PCR, and TCRdb's table has in-frame clones only and misses some. The repertoire includes 95,000 to 150,000 clones, about 90% of them detected once, and approximately 5.1% sits in the top ten. The origin of this receptor is an adult in good health. The genes are TRBV27 and TRBJ1-6; perhaps TRBD1 as D (6 bases). The sequencing here drew on peripheral blood, taken on day 0 of AZD1222 vaccination. The CDR3 nucleotides are TGTGCCAGCAGCATTCAGGGGAGTTATTCACCCCTCCACTTT. Protein: CASSIQGSYSPLHF.